This entry concerns a single T cell receptor (beta chain). An input of roughly 0.5 to 1 ug of RNA was subjected to reverse transcription using random hexamers. TCRdb analysed the immunoSEQ multiplex PCR reads with MiXCR anew, one entry per CDR3 protein. The data contain around 180,000 distinct CDR3 sequences, around 94% of them seen just once; the ten biggest clones take up around 0.11%. This specimen comes from a study of CD8 T cells in Susac syndrome. Across the whole study: At blood draw, Susac syndrome patients were therapy-naive, on corticosteroids, or on intravenous immunoglobulin alone.

Sequencing of TCR beta covered CD8+ and CD4+ T cells obtained from blood. Purification of the CD8+ and CD4+ T cells relied on negative isolation, and TEMRA cells underwent FACS enrichment. The length of the CDR3 is 15 residues. Germline V lookup: CDR1 MGHRA, CDR2 YSYEKL. The germline V and J ends were trimmed by 4 bases and 1 base, with 14 bases remaining between them. The chain combines TRBV4-1 with TRBJ2-7; D assignment may be TRBD1 or TRBD2 (5 bases each). This clonotype was obtained from a human donor with Susac syndrome. The specimen sequenced was CD4+ T cells from PBMCs. DNA for the CDR3: TGCGCCAGCAGCCCTGGGACGGAGGATTCCTACGAGCAGTACTTC. It codes for CASSPGTEDSYEQYF.